These T cell receptor beta chains were read from a single sample in a study of control samples from healthy donors and cancer patients. Measured with immunoSEQ multiplex PCR; TCRdb has only the in-frame clones, and not every one. The sample has roughly 190,000 clones; over 80% are singletons. Sequencing input: blood. These receptors were taken from a man younger than 40 in good health. CDR3s include the opening cysteine and the closing phenylalanine or tryptophan. The D gene is left open where the match is weak. Size is stated for part of the rows, as once, few or many counts, or as a class when the clone is expanded.

V gene	CDR3 length	J gene	clone size	D gene	CDR3 DNA	CDR3 protein
TRBV6-5	15	TRBJ1-2	once	TRBD1	TGTGCCAGCAGTTACTCGGCAGGGGGTAACTATGGCTACACCTTC	CASSYSAGGNYGYTF
TRBV14	16	TRBJ2-3	once	TRBD2	TGTGCCAGCAGCCATTTAGCGGGGGGGAGCTTCGTTACGCAGTATTTT	CASSHLAGGSFVTQYF
TRBV5-8	14	TRBJ2-5	-	-	TGTGCCACCGATTACGGCCTTCTCCAAGAGACCCAGTACTTC	CATDYGLLQETQYF
TRBV12-5	15	TRBJ2-6	-	-	TGTGCTAGTGGTTTCAGTAATGGTGGGGCCAACGTCCTGACTTTC	CASGFSNGGANVLTF
TRBV7-8	15	TRBJ1-4	-	-	TGTGCCACCCTCCAGGGCAGAACAACTAATGAAAAACTGTTTTTT	CATLQGRTTNEKLFF
TRBV21-1	15	TRBJ2-7	-	-	TGTGCCAGCAGCAAAGTCACAGGACAGGGATGCGAGCAGTACTTC	CASSKVTGQGCEQYF
TRBV2	13	TRBJ2-1	once	-	TGTGCCAGCAAGCGGTACTCCTACAATGAGCAGTTCTTC	CASKRYSYNEQFF
TRBV6-5	15	TRBJ1-5	-	-	TGTGCCAGCAGTTACCGCGGGGCGAAAGGTCAGCCCCAGCATTTT	CASSYRGAKGQPQHF
TRBV30	14	TRBJ2-3	-	TRBD2	TGTGCCTGGAGGACTAGCGGGGGTGCAGATACGCAGTATTTT	CAWRTSGGADTQYF
TRBV24-1	15	TRBJ2-1	-	TRBD1	TGTGCCACCAGTCGGGCAGGGGGTAGGACGAATGAGCAGTTCTTC	CATSRAGGRTNEQFF
TRBV5-1	13	TRBJ1-2	-	TRBD1	TGCGCCAGCAGCCAACAGGGGGCTGAGGGCTACACCTTC	CASSQQGAEGYTF
TRBV6-1	15	TRBJ1-3	-	-	TGTGCCAGCAGTGAAGACGTGAGCTCTGGAAACACCATATATTTT	CASSEDVSSGNTIYF
TRBV6-5	12	TRBJ1-1	-	-	TGTGCCAGCTCATCGACAGTCACTGAAGCTTTCTTT	CASSSTVTEAFF
TRBV27	15	TRBJ2-1	-	-	TGTGCCAGCAGTTTACAGAGTACAAGTCGGTATGAGCAGTTCTTC	CASSLQSTSRYEQFF
TRBV5-4	13	TRBJ2-7	-	TRBD2	TGTGCCAGCAGCTTTTCCGCGGGGGGGGAGCAGTACTTC	CASSFSAGGEQYF
TRBV7-6	14	TRBJ2-7	-	-	TGTGCCAGCAGCTTAGCGCCGGGAAACTACGAGCAGTACTTC	CASSLAPGNYEQYF
TRBV10-2	12	TRBJ2-7	-	-	TGCGCCAGCAGGGAGGGGAACTACGAGCAGTACTTC	CASREGNYEQYF
TRBV30	10	TRBJ2-1	-	-	TGTGCCTGGTCTGACAATGAGCAGTTCTTC	CAWSDNEQFF
TRBV4-1	14	TRBJ2-2	once	-	TGCGCCAGCAGAGGGACGGAGAACACCGGGGAGCTGTTTTTT	CASRGTENTGELFF
TRBV18	15	TRBJ1-5	-	TRBD1	TGTGCCAGCTCCTCAGACAGGGGGGTCGGTCAGCCCCAGCATTTT	CASSSDRGVGQPQHF
TRBV6-5	14	TRBJ1-2	-	-	TGTGCCAGCAGTTACTCAAGTATCAACTATGGCTACACCTTC	CASSYSSINYGYTF
TRBV3-1/TRBV3-2	15	TRBJ2-1	-	TRBD2	TGTGCCAGCACTACTAGCTTAACGGGGGGGAACGAGCAGTTCTTC	CASTTSLTGGNEQFF
TRBV19	14	TRBJ1-4	-	-	TGTGCCAGTCGAAAGGCAGGGGCGGGTGAAAAACTGTTTTTT	CASRKAGAGEKLFF
TRBV7-8	14	TRBJ2-7	-	-	TGTGCCAGCAGCCCTAGGGACCGATTCTACGAGCAGTACTTC	CASSPRDRFYEQYF
TRBV30	13	TRBJ2-1	-	-	TGTGCCTGGAGTGGGGGGGGCGGCTATGAGCAGTTCTTC	CAWSGGGGYEQFF
TRBV28	14	TRBJ1-1	-	-	TGTGCCAGCAGAATAGCCAGGGTCCACACTGAAGCTTTCTTT	CASRIARVHTEAFF
TRBV3-1/TRBV3-2	15	TRBJ2-7	once	-	TGTGCCAGCAGCCAAGTGGTACAGGGGGGGTACGAGCAGTACTTC	CASSQVVQGGYEQYF
TRBV3-1/TRBV3-2	15	TRBJ2-1	-	-	TGTGCCAGCAGCCAAGCAGGGGGGGGCAACAATGAGCAGTTCTTC	CASSQAGGGNNEQFF
TRBV7-6	14	TRBJ2-3	-	-	TGTGCCAGCAGCTTAGGCTCTAACCCAGATACGCAGTATTTT	CASSLGSNPDTQYF
TRBV7-9	13	TRBJ1-2	-	-	TGTGCCAGCACCGCAGGAGGGGCGGATGGCTACACCTTC	CASTAGGADGYTF
TRBV2	17	TRBJ2-6	-	-	TGTGCCAGCAGTGAAAGCAGCTTACGCTCTGGGGCCAACGTCCTGACTTTC	CASSESSLRSGANVLTF
TRBV19	13	TRBJ1-1	-	-	TGTGCCAGTAGTATAAATGGGGCCTCTGAAGCTTTCTTT	CASSINGASEAFF
TRBV6-5	14	TRBJ1-3	-	TRBD1	TGTGCCAGCAGAGACACAGGGGGCGGAAACACCATATATTTT	CASRDTGGGNTIYF
TRBV24-1	13	TRBJ2-3	-	-	TGTGCCACCAAGGGGGGAAGTCCAGATACGCAGTATTTT	CATKGGSPDTQYF
TRBV10-1	13	TRBJ2-7	-	TRBD1	TGCGCCAGCAGCCGCGGACAGGGAAACGAGCAGTACTTC	CASSRGQGNEQYF
TRBV4-1	14	TRBJ2-3	-	-	TGCGCCAGCAGCCAAGCGCCGGGGGTGGATACGCAGTATTTT	CASSQAPGVDTQYF
TRBV5-1	15	TRBJ2-1	-	TRBD1	TGCGCCAGCAGCTTGGAAGGACAGGAGTACAATGAGCAGTTCTTC	CASSLEGQEYNEQFF
TRBV5-6	14	TRBJ1-5	once	-	TGTGCCAGCAGCCGGACTTTTAGCAATCAGCCCCAGCATTTT	CASSRTFSNQPQHF
TRBV2	12	TRBJ2-7	-	-	TGTGCCAGCAGTCGGTTGCTATACGAGCAGTACTTC	CASSRLLYEQYF
TRBV12-3/TRBV12-4	13	TRBJ2-1	-	-	TGTGCCAGCAGTTGGGGTACTTACAATGAGCAGTTCTTC	CASSWGTYNEQFF
TRBV6-5	15	TRBJ2-1	once	TRBD2	TGTGCCAGCAGTTACTCGGCGGGGGACCAAGGTGAGCAGTTCTTC	CASSYSAGDQGEQFF
TRBV2	13	TRBJ1-2	-	-	TGTGCCGGACACCGGGACTGGGACTATGGCTACACCTTC	CAGHRDWDYGYTF
TRBV18	16	TRBJ1-4	-	TRBD1	TGTGCCAGCTCTCAGGGACAGCCGGGGGCCAATGAAAAACTGTTTTTT	CASSQGQPGANEKLFF
TRBV6-1	15	TRBJ2-1	once	TRBD2	TGTGCCAGCAGTACTAGCGGCTCGAGCTACAATGAGCAGTTCTTC	CASSTSGSSYNEQFF
TRBV5-1	14	TRBJ1-1	once	TRBD1	TGCGCCAGCAGCTATGGACAGGGGGCTGCTGAAGCTTTCTTT	CASSYGQGAAEAFF
TRBV7-9	14	TRBJ1-1	-	TRBD1	TGTGCCAGCAGCCAGGGACAGGGTCGAACTGAAGCTTTCTTT	CASSQGQGRTEAFF
TRBV7-2	16	TRBJ1-5	-	-	TGTGCCAGCAGCTTAGGCTACGACCAACGCAATCAGCCCCAGCATTTT	CASSLGYDQRNQPQHF
TRBV19	13	TRBJ2-3	-	-	TGTGCCAGTAGTCCAGAGAACACAGATACGCAGTATTTT	CASSPENTDTQYF
TRBV11-3	12	TRBJ2-1	-	-	TGTGCCAGCAGCTTAGACAGGTTTGAGCAGTTCTTC	CASSLDRFEQFF
TRBV6-1	17	TRBJ1-1	-	TRBD1	TGTGCCAGCAGTGAAGAGAGGACAGGGGCCTGGGGGACTGAAGCTTTCTTT	CASSEERTGAWGTEAFF
TRBV9	16	TRBJ2-7	-	TRBD2	TGTGCCAGCAGCGTAGGGCCAGTGGGGGGGAGTTACGAGCAGTACTTC	CASSVGPVGGSYEQYF
TRBV7-9	15	TRBJ1-6	-	TRBD1	TGTGCCAGCAGCTCCGGGGACAGTGAGAATTCACCCCTCCACTTT	CASSSGDSENSPLHF
TRBV6-2/TRBV6-3	17	TRBJ2-3	-	TRBD2	TGTGCCAGCAGTTACCGGCTAGCGGGGGGTAACCCCAATACGCAGTATTTT	CASSYRLAGGNPNTQYF
TRBV14	14	TRBJ2-1	-	TRBD1	TGTGCCAGCAGCCATCGGACAGGCTACAATGAGCAGTTCTTC	CASSHRTGYNEQFF
TRBV27	13	TRBJ1-1	-	-	TGTGCCAGCAGTTTTTGGAAGGTCGCTGAAGCTTTCTTT	CASSFWKVAEAFF
TRBV29-1	15	TRBJ1-1	-	-	TGCAGCGTTGAAGGGGAATGGGGGGGACGAACTGAAGCTTTCTTT	CSVEGEWGGRTEAFF
TRBV14	16	TRBJ2-7	-	TRBD1	TGTGCCAGCAGCCCGTCCCGGGACAGGGGTAGCTACGAGCAGTACTTC	CASSPSRDRGSYEQYF
TRBV7-2	13	TRBJ1-6	-	-	TGTGCCAGCAGCTCAGATCAGTATTCACCCCTCCACTTT	CASSSDQYSPLHF
TRBV6-2/TRBV6-3	15	TRBJ1-3	-	-	TGTGCCAGCAGTTTCGTGACGGTTACTGGAAACACCATATATTTT	CASSFVTVTGNTIYF
TRBV6-6	15	TRBJ2-7	-	-	TGTGCCAGCAGTCCTAAAACCGGGGGCAACCGCGAGCAGTACTTC	CASSPKTGGNREQYF